The source of this T cell receptor beta chain is a study of a mutant IDH1 vaccine in newly diagnosed glioma. Study information: In some groups vaccination began 4-6 weeks post-radiotherapy; others received it with temozolomide. Study-level findings and limits: Shifts in the top peripheral T cell clonotypes seemed unrelated to pseudoprogression.

The time point was: week 11, during vaccination. Doses consisted of 300 ug of mutant IDH1 20-mer peptide each, paired with topical imiquimod. Profiled with immunoSEQ multiplex PCR; TCRdb holds only in-frame clones, not every one. Here the sample spans tens of thousands of clones, approximately 84% being singletons. The CDR3 sequence is 13 residues long. Germline assignment: CDR1 MNHEY and CDR2 SMNVEV (reference sequence). J was trimmed by 6 bases and V by 3 bases; bases with no gene match: 4. To note about this clone: The antigen is undetermined. This specimen includes other DNA sequences encoding the same CDR3.

The chain uses TRBV27 and TRBJ1-1; 7 bases match TRBD1. The sequences come from PBMCs, collected from a glioma patient whose treatment included an IDH1 peptide vaccine. This receptor was taken from a man between 25 and 39 years old with glioma. The CDR3 DNA follows: TGTGCCAGCAGTTTTGGTCAGGGGGCTGAAGCTTTCTTT. It specifies CASSFGQGAEAFF.